A selection of T cell receptor beta chains follows, all from one sample in a study of identical twins. TCRdb processed the 5' RACE reads anew with MiXCR; each CDR3 protein has one entry. The table records fewer than 500,000 distinct CDR3 sequences, around 24% of them present only once. Another study also made use of these data, one on T cells expressing NK-cell markers.

Sequences were obtained from CD4+ T cells sorted from blood. These receptors originate from a woman under 30 in good health. The CDR3 runs from the conserved cysteine through the conserved F or W. A D gene is named only where the DNA matches it firmly. Not every row has a clone size; where given, it reads once, few, many or a size class.

CDR3 DNA	CDR3 protein	J gene	V gene	D gene	clone size
TGTGCCAGCAAAGAGACAGTCATGAACACTGAAGCTTTCTTT	CASKETVMNTEAFF	TRBJ1-1	TRBV6-1	-	-
TGCGCCAGCAGCCAAAGGGGGTGGGAGACCCAGTACTTC	CASSQRGWETQYF	TRBJ2-5	TRBV4-3	-	-
TGTGCCAGCAGTTTAGGGGTCCTCTTCGGGGTGAACACTGAAGCTTTCTTT	CASSLGVLFGVNTEAFF	TRBJ1-1	TRBV12-3/TRBV12-4	-	-
TGTGCCAGCAGTCCCCGACTAGCGCCCGAGCAGTACTTC	CASSPRLAPEQYF	TRBJ2-7	TRBV6-1	TRBD2	-
TGCGCCAGCAGTTCCGGGACGGCTCCTAATACGCAGTATTTT	CASSSGTAPNTQYF	TRBJ2-3	TRBV5-1	-	-
TGTGCCAGCAGCCCGGACAGTTACTATGGCTACACCTTC	CASSPDSYYGYTF	TRBJ1-2	TRBV3-1	-	-
TGCAGTGCTAGAGCGCCCGGGACTGGCAACACCGGGGAGCTGTTTTTT	CSARAPGTGNTGELFF	TRBJ2-2	TRBV20-1	-	few
TGTGCCAGCAGCCAGATGACAGTTTTTAGTGCCACCGGGGAGCTGTTTTTT	CASSQMTVFSATGELFF	TRBJ2-2	TRBV11-2	-	few
TGCGCCAGCAGCTTGATCCCCTCCGGGGAGACCCAGTACTTC	CASSLIPSGETQYF	TRBJ2-5	TRBV5-1	-	few
TGCAGTGCTAGCAGGCTAGCGGGGGGAAGAAACAATGAGCAGTTCTTC	CSASRLAGGRNNEQFF	TRBJ2-1	TRBV20-1	TRBD2	-
TGCAGCGTATTGATAGCGGGAAGGTTGGGGGAGCAGTACTTC	CSVLIAGRLGEQYF	TRBJ2-7	TRBV29-1	TRBD2	few
TGTGCCAGCACCCAAGTGTGGAATGAGCAGTTCTTC	CASTQVWNEQFF	TRBJ2-1	TRBV12-3/TRBV12-4	-	-
TGCAGTGCTAGAACGGGACCGTACCAAGAGACCCAGTACTTC	CSARTGPYQETQYF	TRBJ2-5	TRBV20-1	-	-
TGTGCCAGCAGCGTAGCTTCGGAGAGCTCCTACGAGCAGTACTTC	CASSVASESSYEQYF	TRBJ2-7	TRBV9	-	few
TGTGCCAGCAGCTTAGTCCATTACGAGCAGTACTTC	CASSLVHYEQYF	TRBJ2-7	TRBV7-2	-	few
TGCGCCAGCAGCAGTGGTCCTGAGGAGACCCAGTACTTC	CASSSGPEETQYF	TRBJ2-5	TRBV5-1	-	-
TGTGCCAGCAGTCGACTAGTTGGCACCGGGGAGCTGTTTTTT	CASSRLVGTGELFF	TRBJ2-2	TRBV6-1	-	-
TGTGCCAGCTCACCAAGTCAGGGTTCCCACGAGCAGTACTTC	CASSPSQGSHEQYF	TRBJ2-7	TRBV18	-	-
TGCAGTGGAGATGATCGGGTGGATACGCAGTATTTT	CSGDDRVDTQYF	TRBJ2-3	TRBV20-1	-	-
TGTGCCAGCAGCTTAGGGGGGGACATAAAGCAGTTCTTC	CASSLGGDIKQFF	TRBJ2-1	TRBV7-2	-	few
TGTGCCAGCAGCTTGGGGGGAGTTGCTGGGGCCAACGTCCTGACTTTC	CASSLGGVAGANVLTF	TRBJ2-6	TRBV7-9	-	-
TGTGCCAGCAGCTTAGTAGGTCATCCCTCCTACGAGCAGTACTTC	CASSLVGHPSYEQYF	TRBJ2-7	TRBV7-9	-	-
TGTGCCAGCATGGCGAGGATGAACACTGAAGCTTTCTTT	CASMARMNTEAFF	TRBJ1-1	TRBV27	-	-
TGTGCCTGGAGTGTACGGATCAGGGGTGGCTACACCTTC	CAWSVRIRGGYTF	TRBJ1-2	TRBV30	-	-
TGCAGTGCCAGGGGGCCGAGTGAAAAACTGTTTTTT	CSARGPSEKLFF	TRBJ1-4	TRBV20-1	TRBD1	-
TGCGCCAGCAGCTTGTTTGGGGGGGCCCTACAAGAGACCCAGTACTTC	CASSLFGGALQETQYF	TRBJ2-5	TRBV5-1	-	few
TGCGCCAGCGGACTAGCGGGGCCGGCGGGGCAGTTCTTC	CASGLAGPAGQFF	TRBJ2-1	TRBV10-2	TRBD2	-
TGTGCCAGCAGCTCCCGGGACGGGATCTACGAGCAGTACTTC	CASSSRDGIYEQYF	TRBJ2-7	TRBV14	-	-
TGTGCCAGCAGTTTAGGTCCGGGACAAGGCTCCTACGAGCAGTACTTC	CASSLGPGQGSYEQYF	TRBJ2-7	TRBV12-3/TRBV12-4	-	-